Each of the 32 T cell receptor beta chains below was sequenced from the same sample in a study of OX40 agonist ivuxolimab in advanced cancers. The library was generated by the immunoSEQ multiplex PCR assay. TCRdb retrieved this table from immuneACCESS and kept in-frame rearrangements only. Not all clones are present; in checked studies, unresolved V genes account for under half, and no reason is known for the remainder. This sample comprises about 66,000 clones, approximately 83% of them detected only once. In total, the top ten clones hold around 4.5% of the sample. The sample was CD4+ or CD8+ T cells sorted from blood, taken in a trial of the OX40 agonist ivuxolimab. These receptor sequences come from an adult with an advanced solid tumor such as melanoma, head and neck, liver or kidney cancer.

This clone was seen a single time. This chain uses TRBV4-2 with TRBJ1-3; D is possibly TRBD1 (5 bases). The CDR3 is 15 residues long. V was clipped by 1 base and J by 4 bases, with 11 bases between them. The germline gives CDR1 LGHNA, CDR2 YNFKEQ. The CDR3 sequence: CASSQGSGPGNTIYF. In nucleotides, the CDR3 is TGTGCCAGCAGCCAAGGGTCAGGGCCAGGAAACACCATATATTTT.

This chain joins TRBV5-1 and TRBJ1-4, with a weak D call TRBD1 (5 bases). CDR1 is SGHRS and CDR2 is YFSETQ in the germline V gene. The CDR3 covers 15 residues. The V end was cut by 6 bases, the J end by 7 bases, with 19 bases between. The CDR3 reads CASTLGNGGGEKLFF. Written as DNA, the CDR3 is TGCGCCAGCACCCTTGGGAACGGGGGGGGTGAAAAACTGTTTTTT.

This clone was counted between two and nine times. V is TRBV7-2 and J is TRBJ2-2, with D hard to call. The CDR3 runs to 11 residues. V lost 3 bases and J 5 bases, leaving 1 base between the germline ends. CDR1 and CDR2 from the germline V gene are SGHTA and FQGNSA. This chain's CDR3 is CASSLTGELFF. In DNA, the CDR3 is TGTGCCAGCAGCTTGACCGGGGAGCTGTTTTTT.

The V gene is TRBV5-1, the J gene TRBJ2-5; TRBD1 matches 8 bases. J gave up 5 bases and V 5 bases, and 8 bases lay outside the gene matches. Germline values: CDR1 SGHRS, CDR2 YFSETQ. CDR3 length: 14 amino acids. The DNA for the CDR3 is TGCGCCAGCAGTAAGACAGGGGCAAGGGAGACCCAGTACTTC. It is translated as CASSKTGARETQYF. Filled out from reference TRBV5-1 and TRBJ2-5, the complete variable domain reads KAGVTQTPRYLIKTRGQQVTLSCSPISGHRSVSWYQQTPGQGLQFLFEYFSETQRNKGNFPGRFSGRQFSNSRSEMNVSTLELGDSALYLCASSKTGARETQYFGPGTRLLVL.

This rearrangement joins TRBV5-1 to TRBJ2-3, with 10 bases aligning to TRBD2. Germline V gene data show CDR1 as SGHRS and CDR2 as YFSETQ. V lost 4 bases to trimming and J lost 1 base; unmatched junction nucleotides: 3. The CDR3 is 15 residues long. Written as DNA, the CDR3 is TGCGCCAGCAGCCCCGGGACTAGCGGCACAGATACGCAGTATTTT. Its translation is CASSPGTSGTDTQYF.

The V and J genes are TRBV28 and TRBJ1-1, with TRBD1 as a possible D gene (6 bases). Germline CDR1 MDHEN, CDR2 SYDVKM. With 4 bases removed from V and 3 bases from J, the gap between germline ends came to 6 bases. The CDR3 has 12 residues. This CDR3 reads CASSSGDTEAFF. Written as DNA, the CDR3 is TGTGCCAGCAGTTCAGGGGACACTGAAGCTTTCTTT.

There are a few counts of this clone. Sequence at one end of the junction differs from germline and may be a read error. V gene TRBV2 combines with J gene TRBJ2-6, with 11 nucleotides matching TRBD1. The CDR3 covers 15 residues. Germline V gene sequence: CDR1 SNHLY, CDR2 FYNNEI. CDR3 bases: TGTGCCAGCAGTGAAACGGGACAGGGGGTCAACGTCCTGACTTTC. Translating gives CASSETGQGVNVLTF.

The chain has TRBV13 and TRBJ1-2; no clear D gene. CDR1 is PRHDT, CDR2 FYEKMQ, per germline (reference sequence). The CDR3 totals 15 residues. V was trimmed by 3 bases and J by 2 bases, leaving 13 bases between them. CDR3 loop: CASSFLKSGNYGYTF. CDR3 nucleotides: TGTGCCAGCAGCTTCCTAAAATCAGGAAACTATGGCTACACCTTC.

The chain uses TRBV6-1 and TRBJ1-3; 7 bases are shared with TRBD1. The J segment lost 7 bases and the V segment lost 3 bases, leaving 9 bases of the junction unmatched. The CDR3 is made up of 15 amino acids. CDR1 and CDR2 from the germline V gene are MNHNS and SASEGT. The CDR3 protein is CASSEQQGLFNTIYF. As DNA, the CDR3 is TGTGCCAGCAGTGAGCAACAGGGGCTTTTCAACACCATATATTTT.

The CDR3 region has the DNA TGTGCCAGCGGTCTCCCAGGACTCTCTTCGGGGGCCAACGTCCTGACTTTC. Its translation: CASGLPGLSSGANVLTF. The chain uses TRBV2 and TRBJ2-6; D is perhaps TRBD2 (5 bases). V was pared by 8 bases and J by 4 bases, with 21 bases between. The CDR3 loop spans 17 amino acids. Looked up from germline, CDR1 is SNHLY and CDR2 is FYNNEI.

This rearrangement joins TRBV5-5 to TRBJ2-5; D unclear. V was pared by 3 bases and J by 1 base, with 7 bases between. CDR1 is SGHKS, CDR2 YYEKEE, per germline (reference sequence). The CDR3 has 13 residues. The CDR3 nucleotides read TGTGCCAGCAGCTCCCCCCCCCAAGAGACCCAGTACTTC. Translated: CASSSPPQETQYF.

CDR3 residues: CASSQEGGFNNEQFF. CDR3 sequence (DNA): TGCGCCAGCAGCCAAGAGGGGGGCTTCAACAATGAGCAGTTCTTC. This chain connects TRBV4-3 to TRBJ2-1; D could derive from TRBD1 or TRBD2 (6 bases each). V lost 0 bases to trimming and J lost 5 bases, with 11 bases between them. Germline V gene data show CDR1 as LGHNA and CDR2 as YSLEER. The CDR3 loop spans 15 amino acids.

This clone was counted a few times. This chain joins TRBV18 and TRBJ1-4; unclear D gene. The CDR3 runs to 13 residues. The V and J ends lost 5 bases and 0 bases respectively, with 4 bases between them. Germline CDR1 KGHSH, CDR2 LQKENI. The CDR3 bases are TGTGCCAGCTCATTTGCAACTAATGAAAAACTGTTTTTT. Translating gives CASSFATNEKLFF.

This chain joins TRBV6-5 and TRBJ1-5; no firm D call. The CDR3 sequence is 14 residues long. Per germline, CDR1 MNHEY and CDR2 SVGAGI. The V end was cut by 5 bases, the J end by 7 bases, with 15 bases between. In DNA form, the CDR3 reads TGTGCCAGCAGTGAAAGGTCGGGATCCCAGCCCCAGCATTTT. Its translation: CASSERSGSQPQHF.

CDR3 in DNA: TGTGCCAGCACCGTCCCGGGACAGGGACGGAGGAACACTGAAGCTTTCTTT. This sequence encodes CASTVPGQGRRNTEAFF. This chain links TRBV5-6 with TRBJ1-1; TRBD1 agrees at 9 bases. J was trimmed by 1 base and V by 6 bases; bases with no gene match: 13. This CDR3 region has 17 residues. Germline assignment: CDR1 SGHDT and CDR2 YYEEEE.

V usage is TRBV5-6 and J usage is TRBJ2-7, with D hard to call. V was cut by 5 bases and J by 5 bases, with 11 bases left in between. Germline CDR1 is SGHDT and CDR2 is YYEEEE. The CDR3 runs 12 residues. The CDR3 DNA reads TGTGCCAGCAGGAAGAGGATAAACGAGCAGTACTTC. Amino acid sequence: CASRKRINEQYF.

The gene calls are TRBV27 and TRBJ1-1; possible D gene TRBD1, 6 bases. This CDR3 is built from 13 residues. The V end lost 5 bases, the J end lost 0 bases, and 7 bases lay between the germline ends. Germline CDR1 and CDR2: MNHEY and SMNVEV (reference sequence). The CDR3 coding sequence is TGTGCCAGCAGTCACAGGGTGAACACTGAAGCTTTCTTT. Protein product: CASSHRVNTEAFF.

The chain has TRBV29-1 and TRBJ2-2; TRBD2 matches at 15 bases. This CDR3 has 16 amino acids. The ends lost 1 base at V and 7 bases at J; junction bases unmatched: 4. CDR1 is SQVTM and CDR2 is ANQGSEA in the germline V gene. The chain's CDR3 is CSVEGTSGGAGGELFF. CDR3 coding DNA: TGCAGCGTTGAAGGGACTAGCGGGGGGGCTGGCGGGGAGCTGTTTTTT.

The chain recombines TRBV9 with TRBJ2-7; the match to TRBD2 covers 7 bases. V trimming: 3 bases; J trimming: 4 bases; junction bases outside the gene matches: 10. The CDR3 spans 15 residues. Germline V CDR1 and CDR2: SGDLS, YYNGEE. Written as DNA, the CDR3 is TGTGCCAGCAGCGCCGTAGCGGGTACGTTATACGAGCAGTACTTC. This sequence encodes CASSAVAGTLYEQYF.

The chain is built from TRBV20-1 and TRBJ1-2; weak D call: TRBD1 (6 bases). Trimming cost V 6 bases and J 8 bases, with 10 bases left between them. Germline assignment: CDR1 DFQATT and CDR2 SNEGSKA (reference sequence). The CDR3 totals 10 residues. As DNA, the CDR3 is TGCAGTGCCTCTCAGGGGGGCTACACCTTC. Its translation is CSASQGGYTF.

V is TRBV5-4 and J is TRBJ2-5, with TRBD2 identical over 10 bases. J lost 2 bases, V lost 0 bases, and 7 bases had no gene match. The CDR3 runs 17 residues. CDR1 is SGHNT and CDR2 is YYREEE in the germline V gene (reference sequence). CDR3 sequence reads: CASSLDPSGGVQETQYF. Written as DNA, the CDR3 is TGTGCCAGCAGCTTGGATCCTAGCGGGGGAGTTCAAGAGACCCAGTACTTC.

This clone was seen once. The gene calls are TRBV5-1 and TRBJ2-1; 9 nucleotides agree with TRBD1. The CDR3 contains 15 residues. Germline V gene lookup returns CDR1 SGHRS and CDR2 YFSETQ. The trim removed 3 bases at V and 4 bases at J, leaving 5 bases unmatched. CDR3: CASSSTGGFYNEQFF. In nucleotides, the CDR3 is TGCGCCAGCAGCTCAACAGGGGGCTTTTACAATGAGCAGTTCTTC. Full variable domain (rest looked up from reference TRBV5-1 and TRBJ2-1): KAGVTQTPRYLIKTRGQQVTLSCSPISGHRSVSWYQQTPGQGLQFLFEYFSETQRNKGNFPGRFSGRQFSNSRSEMNVSTLELGDSALYLCASSSTGGFYNEQFFGPGTRLTVL.

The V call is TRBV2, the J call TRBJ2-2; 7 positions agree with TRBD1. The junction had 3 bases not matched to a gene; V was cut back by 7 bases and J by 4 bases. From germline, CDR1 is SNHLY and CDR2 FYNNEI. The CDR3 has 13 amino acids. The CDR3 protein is CASNDRATGELFF. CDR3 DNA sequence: TGTGCCAGCAACGACAGGGCCACCGGGGAGCTGTTTTTT.

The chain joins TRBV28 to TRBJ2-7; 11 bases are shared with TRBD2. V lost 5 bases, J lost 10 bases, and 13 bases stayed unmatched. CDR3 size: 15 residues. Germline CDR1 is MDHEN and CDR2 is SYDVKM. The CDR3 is CASSPLAGAISAQYF. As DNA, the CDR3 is TGTGCCAGCAGTCCACTAGCGGGGGCCATATCTGCTCAGTACTTC. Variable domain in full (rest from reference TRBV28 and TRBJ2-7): DVKVTQSSRYLVKRTGEKVFLECVQDMDHENMFWYRQDPGLGLRLIYFSYDVKMKEKGDIPEGYSVSREKKERFSLILESASTNQTSMYLCASSPLAGAISAQYFGPGTRLTVT.

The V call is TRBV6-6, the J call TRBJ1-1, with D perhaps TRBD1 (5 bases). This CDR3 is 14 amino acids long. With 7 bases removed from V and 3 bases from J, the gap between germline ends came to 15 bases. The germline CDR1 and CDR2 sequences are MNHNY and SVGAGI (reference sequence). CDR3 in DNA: TGTGCCAGCACCCTTAGGCAGGGAGACACTGAAGCTTTCTTT. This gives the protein CASTLRQGDTEAFF.

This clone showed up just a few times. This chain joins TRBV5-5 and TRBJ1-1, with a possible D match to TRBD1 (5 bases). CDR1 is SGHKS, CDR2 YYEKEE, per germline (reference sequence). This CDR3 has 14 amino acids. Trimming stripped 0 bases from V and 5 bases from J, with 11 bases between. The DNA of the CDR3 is TGTGCCAGCAGCTTGGCGGGGCGCCCTACTGAAGCTTTCTTT. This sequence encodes CASSLAGRPTEAFF.

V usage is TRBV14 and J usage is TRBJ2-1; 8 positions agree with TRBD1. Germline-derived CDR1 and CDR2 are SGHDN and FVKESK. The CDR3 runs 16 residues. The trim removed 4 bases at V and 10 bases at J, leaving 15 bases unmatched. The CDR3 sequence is CASSPLLGQGAGEQFF. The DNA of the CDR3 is TGTGCCAGCAGCCCCCTGCTGGGGCAGGGGGCGGGGGAGCAGTTCTTC.

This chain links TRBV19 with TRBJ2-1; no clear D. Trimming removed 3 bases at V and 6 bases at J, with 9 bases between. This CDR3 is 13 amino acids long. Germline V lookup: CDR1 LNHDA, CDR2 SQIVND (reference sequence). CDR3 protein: CASSISLLNEQFF. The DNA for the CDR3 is TGTGCCAGTAGTATTAGTCTACTCAATGAGCAGTTCTTC. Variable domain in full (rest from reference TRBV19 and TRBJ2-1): DGGITQSPKYLFRKEGQNVTLSCEQNLNHDAMYWYRQDPGQGLRLIYYSQIVNDFQKGDIAEGYSVSREKKESFPLTVTSAQKNPTAFYLCASSISLLNEQFFGPGTRLTVL.

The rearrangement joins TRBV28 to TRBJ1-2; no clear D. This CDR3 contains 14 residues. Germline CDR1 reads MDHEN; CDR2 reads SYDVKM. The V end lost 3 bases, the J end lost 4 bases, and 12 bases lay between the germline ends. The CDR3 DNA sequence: TGTGCCAGCAGTTTGCCCTCCAGAAGCTATGGCTACACCTTC. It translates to CASSLPSRSYGYTF.

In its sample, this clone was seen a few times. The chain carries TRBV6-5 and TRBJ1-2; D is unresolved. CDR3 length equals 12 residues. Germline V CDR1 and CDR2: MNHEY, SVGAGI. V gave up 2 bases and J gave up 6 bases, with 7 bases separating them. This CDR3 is CASSYNGDGYTF. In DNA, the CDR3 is TGTGCCAGCAGTTACAACGGGGATGGCTACACCTTC.

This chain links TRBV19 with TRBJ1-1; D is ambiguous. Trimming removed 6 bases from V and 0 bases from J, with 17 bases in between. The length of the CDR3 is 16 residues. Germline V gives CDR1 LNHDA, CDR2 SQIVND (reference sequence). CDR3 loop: CASSQTIAPMNTEAFF. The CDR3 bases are TGTGCCAGTAGCCAGACGATCGCTCCTATGAACACTGAAGCTTTCTTT.

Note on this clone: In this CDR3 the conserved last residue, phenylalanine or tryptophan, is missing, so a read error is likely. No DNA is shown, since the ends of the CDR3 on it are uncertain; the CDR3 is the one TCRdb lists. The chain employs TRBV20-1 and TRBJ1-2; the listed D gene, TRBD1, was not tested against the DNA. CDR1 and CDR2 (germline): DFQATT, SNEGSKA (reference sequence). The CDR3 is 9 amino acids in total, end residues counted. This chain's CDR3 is CSASRDTPL.